This TCR beta chain comes out of a study of blood T cell repertoires in COVID-19. V dropped 6 bases and J dropped 1 base, with 15 bases sitting between them. The length of the CDR3 is 15 residues. Germline CDR1 reads LNHDA; CDR2 reads SQIVND (reference sequence). Clones were read by immunoSEQ multiplex PCR, and TCRdb kept only the in-frame ones, dropping some. This repertoire shows tens of thousands of clones, approximately 85% found once; its top ten account for roughly an eighth. The chain combines TRBV19 with TRBJ2-5, with a tentative D call TRBD1 (8 bases). The clonotype was recovered from a human donor in a cohort sampled during active COVID-19. The sample consisted of peripheral blood. The CDR3 nucleotides are TGTGCCAGTAGAGACAGGGGAGGGGGCCAAGAGACCCAGTACTTC. It translates to CASRDRGGGQETQYF.